One sample yielded the 11 T cell receptor beta chains listed below, sequenced in a study of T cells in Graves' hyperthyroidism and ophthalmopathy. RNA transcripts gave rise to amplified TCR beta CDR3 regions. The HTBI primer set was used in a first-round RT-PCR of the TCR CDR3. TCRdb analysed the multiplex PCR reads with MiXCR anew, one entry per CDR3 protein. The repertoire consists of 610,000 or so distinct CDR3 sequences, with about 45% occurring once and the leading ten covering around 8%. Sequencing was done on a sample of peripheral blood or thyroid tissue (not recorded which). Source of these receptors: a young woman with Graves' hyperthyroidism.

This clonotype was recorded at least ten times. J is TRBJ2-2 and V is TRBV12-3 or TRBV12-4; 9 bases line up with TRBD1. The CDR3 is 13 amino acids. With V trimmed by 6 bases and J by 7 bases, 3 bases remained unmatched. CDR3 in amino acids: CASSLTGGGELFF. As DNA, the CDR3 is TGTGCCAGCAGCCTGACAGGGGGCGGGGAGCTGTTTTTT.

There are many counts of this clonotype. The chain links TRBV20-1 to TRBJ2-7; D is tentatively TRBD1 or TRBD2 (5 bases each). In germline, CDR1 is DFQATT, CDR2 SNEGSKA (reference sequence). Trimming took 5 bases from V and 0 from J, leaving 8 bases between them. The CDR3 contains 12 residues. This CDR3 reads CSARDDSYEQYF. In nucleotides, the CDR3 is TGCAGTGCTCGGGACGACTCCTACGAGCAGTACTTC.

The genes are TRBV27 and TRBJ2-5, with 7 bases fitting TRBD1. The V segment lost 6 bases and the J segment 5 bases; nucleotides outside the gene matches: 6. The CDR3 extends over 13 amino acids. CDR1 and CDR2 from the germline V gene are MNHEY and SMNVEV (reference sequence). CDR3 in DNA: TGTGCCAGCAGGGACAGGCTAGGGGAGACCCAGTACTTC. Translating it yields CASRDRLGETQYF.

Many counts were recorded for this clonotype. The rearrangement uses TRBV11-2 and TRBJ1-5; D is undetermined. There are 13 residues in the CDR3. Trimming shortened V by 1 base and J by 7 bases, and 8 bases separated the two germline ends. Germline loops: CDR1 SGHAT, CDR2 FQNNGV. The CDR3 reads CASSLGTAQPQHF. In nucleotides, the CDR3 is TGTGCCAGCAGCTTAGGGACCGCCCAGCCCCAGCATTTT.

This clonotype was counted at least ten times. This chain connects TRBV11-3 to TRBJ1-6; the match to TRBD1 covers 7 bases. There are 15 residues in the CDR3. J gave up 9 bases and V 2 bases, and 7 bases lay outside the gene matches. Per germline, CDR1 SGHNT and CDR2 YENEEA. The CDR3 bases are TGTGCCAGCAGCTTACAGGGGGAAGAGAGTTCACCCCTCCACTTT. This sequence encodes CASSLQGEESSPLHF.

This clonotype was seen ten or more times. The gene calls are TRBV12-3 or TRBV12-4 and TRBJ2-2; no clear D gene. Trimming removed 1 base from V and 3 bases from J, with 9 bases in between. The CDR3 covers 15 residues. CDR3 in amino acids: CASSLGRSDTGELFF. As DNA, the CDR3 is TGTGCCAGCAGTTTAGGGAGATCGGACACCGGGGAGCTGTTTTTT.

This chain joins TRBV10-3 and TRBJ1-6, with a tentative D call TRBD1 (6 bases). There are 15 residues in the CDR3. Germline CDR1 is ENHRY and CDR2 is SYGVKD. The ends were cut back, 3 bases at V and 8 bases at J, with 14 bases in the middle. The DNA for the CDR3 is TGTGCCATCAGTGAATGGACAGACCCCGATTCACCCCTCCACTTT. Amino acids: CAISEWTDPDSPLHF.

V and J are TRBV7-9 and TRBJ2-7; TRBD1 matches 8 bases. V dropped 2 bases and J dropped 2; count of bases not matched to a gene: 2. The CDR3 is 14 residues long. Per the germline V gene, CDR1 is SEHNR and CDR2 is FQNEAQ (reference sequence). CDR3 DNA sequence: TGTGCCAGCAGCTTACAGGGGGCGGCCTACGAGCAGTACTTC. Translated: CASSLQGAAYEQYF.

This clonotype appeared many times. The rearrangement links TRBV7-9 to TRBJ1-2; D remains unclear. This CDR3 is 14 amino acids long. Trimming removed 10 bases from V and 2 bases from J, with 17 bases in between. Germline V gives CDR1 SEHNR, CDR2 FQNEAQ (reference sequence). CDR3 region: CATMLGVTNYGYTF. The CDR3 DNA reads as TGTGCCACCATGCTCGGTGTGACCAACTATGGCTACACCTTC.

This clonotype was picked up many times. This chain links TRBV3-1 with TRBJ2-7, with TRBD1 matching over 8 bases. The length of the CDR3 is 15 residues. The germline V gene encodes CDR1 LGHDT and CDR2 YNNKEL (reference sequence). The junction had 9 bases not matched to a gene; V was cut back by 1 base and J by 7 bases. CDR3 sequence: CASSQGPGGRREQYF. CDR3 DNA: TGTGCCAGCAGCCAAGGGCCAGGGGGCCGGCGAGAGCAGTACTTC.

This clonotype was seen only a few times. This chain connects TRBV6-1 to TRBJ2-7; the D gene is possibly TRBD2 (5 bases). Trimming stripped 6 bases from V and 2 bases from J, with 20 bases between. Germline lookup yields CDR1 MNHNS and CDR2 SASEGT. This CDR3 has 16 residues. The CDR3 DNA sequence: TGTGCCAGCAGCCCACACCTGGGCGGGCGCCCCTACGAGCAGTACTTC. Amino acids: CASSPHLGGRPYEQYF.